One sample yielded the 2 T cell receptor beta chains listed below, sequenced in a study of T cell changes during pregnancy in multiple sclerosis. Sequenced by immunoSEQ multiplex PCR; TCRdb stores in-frame clones only, minus some. Among 35,000 to 50,000 clones listed, approximately 90% were seen once. Sequencing was done on a sample of PBMCs (not recorded whether the cells were cultured). The receptors were sampled from a female donor with multiple sclerosis, enrolled in a pregnancy study.

The chain links TRBV10-3 to TRBJ2-7; tentatively, D is TRBD1 (5 bases). V lost 6 bases and J 4 bases, leaving 10 bases between the germline ends. Germline V gene sequence: CDR1 ENHRY, CDR2 SYGVKD. CDR3 length: 12 amino acids. The CDR3 DNA sequence: TGTGCCATCAGGGCAAGGGGTTACGAGCAGTACTTC. Its protein is CAIRARGYEQYF.

V and J are TRBV5-1 and TRBJ1-2; 7 bases are a match to TRBD1. CDR1 SGHRS and CDR2 YFSETQ come from the germline V gene. The CDR3 runs 15 residues. V lost 0 bases to trimming and J lost 5 bases; unmatched junction nucleotides: 7. The chain's CDR3 is CASSLGTGQVYGYTF. CDR3 nucleotide sequence: TGCGCCAGCAGCTTGGGGACCGGACAGGTGTATGGCTACACCTTC.